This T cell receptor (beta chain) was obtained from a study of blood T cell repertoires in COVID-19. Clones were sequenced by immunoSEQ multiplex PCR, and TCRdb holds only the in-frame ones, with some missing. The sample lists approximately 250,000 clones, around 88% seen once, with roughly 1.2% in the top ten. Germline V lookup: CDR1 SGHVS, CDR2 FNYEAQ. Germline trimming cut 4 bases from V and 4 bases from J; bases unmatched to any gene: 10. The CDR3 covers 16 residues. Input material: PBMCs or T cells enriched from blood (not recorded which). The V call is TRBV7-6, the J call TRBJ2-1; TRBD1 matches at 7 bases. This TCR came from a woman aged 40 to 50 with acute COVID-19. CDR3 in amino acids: CASSSLGQQFYNEQFF. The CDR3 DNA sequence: TGTGCCAGCAGCTCGTTGGGACAGCAATTTTACAATGAGCAGTTCTTC.